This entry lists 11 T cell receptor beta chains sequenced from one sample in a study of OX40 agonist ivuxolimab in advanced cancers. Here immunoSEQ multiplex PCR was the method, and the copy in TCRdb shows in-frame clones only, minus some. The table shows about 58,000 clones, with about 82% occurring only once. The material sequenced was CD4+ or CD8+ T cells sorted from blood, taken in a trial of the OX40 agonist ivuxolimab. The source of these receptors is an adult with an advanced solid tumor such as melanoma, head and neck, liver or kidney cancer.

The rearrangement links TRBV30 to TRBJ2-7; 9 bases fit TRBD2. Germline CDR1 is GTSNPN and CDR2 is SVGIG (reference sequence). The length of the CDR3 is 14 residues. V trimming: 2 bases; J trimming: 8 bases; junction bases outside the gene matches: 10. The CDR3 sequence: CAWSIGSGRRKQYF. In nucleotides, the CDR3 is TGTGCCTGGAGTATTGGTAGCGGGAGAAGGAAGCAGTACTTC.

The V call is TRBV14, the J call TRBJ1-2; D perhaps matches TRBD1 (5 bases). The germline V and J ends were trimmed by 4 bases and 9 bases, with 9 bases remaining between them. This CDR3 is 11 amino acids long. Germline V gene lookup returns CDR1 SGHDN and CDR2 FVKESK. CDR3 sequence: CASSRGVRYTF. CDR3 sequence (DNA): TGTGCCAGCAGCCGGGGGGTTCGCTACACCTTC. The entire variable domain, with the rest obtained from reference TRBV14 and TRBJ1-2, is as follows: EAGVTQFPSHSVIEKGQTVTLRCDPISGHDNLYWYRRVMGKEIKFLLHFVKESKQDESGMPNNRFLAERTGGTYSTLKVQPAELEDSGVYFCASSRGVRYTFGSGTRLTVV.

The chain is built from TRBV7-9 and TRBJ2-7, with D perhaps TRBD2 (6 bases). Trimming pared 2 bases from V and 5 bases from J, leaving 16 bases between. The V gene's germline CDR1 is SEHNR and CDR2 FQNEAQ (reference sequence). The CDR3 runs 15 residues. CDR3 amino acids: CASSLMGLPLDEQYF. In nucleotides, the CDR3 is TGTGCCAGCAGCTTAATGGGACTGCCCTTGGACGAGCAGTACTTC.

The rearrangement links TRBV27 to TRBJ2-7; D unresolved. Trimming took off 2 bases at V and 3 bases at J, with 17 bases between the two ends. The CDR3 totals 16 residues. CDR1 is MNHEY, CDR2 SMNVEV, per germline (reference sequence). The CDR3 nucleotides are TGTGCCAGCAGTTTAAGAGACACCCGCTCCCTCTACGAGCAGTACTTC. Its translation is CASSLRDTRSLYEQYF.

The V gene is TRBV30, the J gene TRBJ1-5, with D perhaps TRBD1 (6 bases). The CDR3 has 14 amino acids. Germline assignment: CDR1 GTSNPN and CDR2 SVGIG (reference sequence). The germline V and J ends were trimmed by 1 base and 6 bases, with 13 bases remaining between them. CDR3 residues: CAWSATGLFQPQHF. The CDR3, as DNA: TGTGCCTGGAGTGCCACAGGGTTGTTTCAGCCCCAGCATTTT.

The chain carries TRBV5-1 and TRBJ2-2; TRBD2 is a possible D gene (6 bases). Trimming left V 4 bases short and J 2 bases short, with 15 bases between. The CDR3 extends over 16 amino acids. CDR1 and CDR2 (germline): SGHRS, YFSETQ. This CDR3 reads CASSPLTRDNTGELFF. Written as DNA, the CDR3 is TGCGCCAGCAGCCCTTTGACTAGGGATAACACCGGGGAGCTGTTTTTT.

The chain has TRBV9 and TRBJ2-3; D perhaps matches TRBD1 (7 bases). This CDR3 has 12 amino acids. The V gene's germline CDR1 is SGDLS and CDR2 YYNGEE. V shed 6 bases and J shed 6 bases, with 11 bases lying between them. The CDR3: CASTSGGDTQYF. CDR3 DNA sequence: TGTGCCAGCACATCAGGGGGGGATACGCAGTATTTT.

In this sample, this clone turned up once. CDR3 sequence: CAISEIMAAKEAFF. DNA of the CDR3: TGTGCCATCAGTGAGATAATGGCAGCTAAAGAAGCTTTCTTT. V usage is TRBV10-3 and J usage is TRBJ1-1, with unresolved D. Germline CDR1 ENHRY, CDR2 SYGVKD. The V end lost 2 bases, the J end lost 8 bases, and 15 bases lay between the germline ends. This CDR3 is built from 14 residues.

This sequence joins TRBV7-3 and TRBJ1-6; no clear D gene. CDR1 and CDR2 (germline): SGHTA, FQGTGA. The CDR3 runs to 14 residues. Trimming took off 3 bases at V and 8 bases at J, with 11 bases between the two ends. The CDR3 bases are TGTGCCAGCAGCTTCACCTCCGGGGATTCACCCCTCCACTTT. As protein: CASSFTSGDSPLHF.

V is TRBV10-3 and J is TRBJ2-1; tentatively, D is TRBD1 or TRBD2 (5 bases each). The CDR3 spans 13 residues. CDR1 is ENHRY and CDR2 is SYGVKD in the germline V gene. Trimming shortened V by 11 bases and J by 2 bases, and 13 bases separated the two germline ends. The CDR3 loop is CAAGTTTYNEQFF. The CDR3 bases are TGTGCCGCAGGGACCACGACCTACAATGAGCAGTTCTTC.

The CDR3 DNA follows: TGTGCCAGCAGCCGGGCCGGGGCTCAAGAGACCCAGTACTTC. Its protein is CASSRAGAQETQYF. This chain uses TRBV14 with TRBJ2-5; perhaps D is TRBD1 or TRBD2 (5 bases each). The germline CDR1 and CDR2 sequences are SGHDN and FVKESK. CDR3 length: 14 residues. V lost 4 bases, J lost 2 bases, and 11 bases lay in between.